This TCR beta chain appears in the sequencing data of a study of cytomegalovirus exposure and HLA in healthy donors (dated by TCRdb to the late 2010s). General notes on the study: In an earlier analysis of fewer than 750 of the donors, about 270 Gb of sequence data and 120 million or so unique TCR beta sequences from about 179 million T cells were reported. The study used immunosequencing to profile the T cell repertoires of approximately 640 subjects and linked those repertoires to cytomegalovirus serostatus. Every discovery cohort repertoire had been produced on one sequencing platform. A later genetic analysis took genome-wide SNP genotypes for about 55% of the roughly 700 donors and used that subset as a discovery cohort. The aim of the study was to test whether cataloging public T cell receptors could identify signatures of past pathogen exposure. Typing coverage differed by locus: A, B, C, DRB1 and DQB1 were typed in about 620-640 donors, DQA1 in 522, DPA1 in approximately 600, and DPB1 in 400 to 490. Rather than using new phenotypic data, the later analysis identified candidate immune exposures from TCR beta sequences and from how often those sequences occurred across donors. Of the approximately 400 genotyped donors, 65% to 90% fell in the genetic ancestry cluster associated with self-reported Caucasian donors. Roughly five DR-DQ haplotypes were treated as single units for association and clustering because of strong linkage in the cohort. HLA typing covered class I and class II loci at four-digit resolution. On average, about 240,000 unique TCR beta nucleotide sequences were sequenced per donor among several hundred genotyped donors of the cohort, with 15% to 20% of those sequences being non-productive. Donor age, sex, ethnicity and CMV serostatus were collected together with the repertoire data. An earlier analysis of 500 to 650 of the donors applied high-throughput TCR beta sequencing to assess whether each TCR beta V gene segment acted as functional or pseudogenic. To predict cytomegalovirus infection status, the study combined high-throughput TCR immunosequencing, statistical association of individual TCRs with disease status, and machine learning. Along with the 666-subject first cohort, a separate validation cohort of over a hundred different subjects was used. A later analysis re-analyzed previously published TCR beta repertoires from 650 to 800 donors and added high-resolution HLA genotyping to study TCR occurrence patterns. An early release covering over 500 HLA-typed donors comprised about 300 gigabases of sequencing data and roughly 86 million unique TCR sequences. Results the study describes overall, beyond this receptor: A total of 150 to 200 TCR beta chains were listed by the study as associated with cytomegalovirus. For the cohort, immune exposure information was limited to CMV serostatus. In a later analysis, HLA-associated TCR beta chains showed more clonal expansion and lower generation probabilities than non-associated chains that were equally common. In a later analysis, several top co-occurrence clusters were reported to appear linked to parvovirus B19, influenza, CMV and Epstein-Barr virus. In this cohort, only TCR beta chains were sequenced, and detectable features were limited by the absence of alpha or paired-chain data. When HLA alleles, especially DR and DQ, strongly co-occurred, attributing TCR associations to individual alleles was difficult. The earlier analysis of approximately 590 of the donors excluded around 17 rarely observed V segments, including chromosome 9 orphons, because counts were too low. According to a later analysis, TCR association rates differed among HLA loci, with DRB1 alleles showing the most associated TCRs and HLA-C alleles showing the fewest. Because the 87-base-pair reads could not distinguish some IMGT-functional V segments, including TRBV6-2 and TRBV6-3, those segments were excluded. Compared with the approximately 700-donor mean, donors in an Asian-associated ancestry cluster had fewer N-insertions in productive TCRs, according to a later genetic analysis. Most TCR sequences were seen in very few donors, while some public TCRs were found in many individuals. Linkage disequilibrium might explain the correlated functional status among segregating V segments, but an unknown experimental factor could not be ruled out. A few of the identified cytomegalovirus-associated TCR beta chains were confirmed in vitro to be specific for cytomegalovirus antigens. According to a later analysis, most CMV-associated TCR beta chains appeared to be HLA-restricted, and the HLA associations seemed to be driven largely by CMV exposure. A later genetic analysis associated a missense DCLRE1C variant with V-gene and J-gene trimming of TCR beta chains, and an independent cohort replicated the association. In an earlier analysis of some 500 of the donors, most TCR beta V segments appeared in productive rearrangements about 87% or about 30% of the time, broadly matching IMGT annotations. The sequencing pipeline was judged likely to have produced a cluster of highly shared sequence variants as a technical artifact. In both the original and validation cohorts, the classifier was reported to diagnose cytomegalovirus status with high specificity and sensitivity. A further reported finding was that TCR beta sequences accurately predicted the HLA-A and HLA-B alleles for most subjects in the first cohort. Specific HLA alleles were associated with 16,951 TCR beta sequences at a false discovery rate of 0.05 in a later analysis. Because HLA typing was missing for some donors at each locus, association tests included only the typed subset. Presence/absence analyses assumed roughly uniform sequencing depth across donors, an assumption that may not hold. It was suggested by the authors that the approach could potentially be generalized to other disease states and immunological phenotypes.

Looking up the germline V gene yields CDR1 ENHRY and CDR2 SYGVKD. V loses 0 bases at its end and J loses 8 bases; junction bases beyond the gene matches: 7. The CDR3 spans 16 residues, from the cysteine through the phenylalanine. Only the CDR3 DNA stays, 48 bases, in frame from base 1. Library creation used the immunoSEQ multiplex PCR assay. A mixture of 60 forward primers for TCR Vbeta segments and 13 reverse primers for TCR Jbeta segments was used in the multiplex PCR. The CDR3 region of rearranged TCR beta genes was amplified from genomic DNA with a multiplex PCR assay. On the Illumina HiSeq System, the amplified TCR beta libraries were sequenced as 87-base-pair reads. The authors' analysis ran thus. A later analysis tallied tens of millions of unique TCR beta chains across the 666 repertoires, and about 12 million of those chains were shared by two or more donors. Raw reads were error-corrected and collapsed into unique sequences with a nearest-neighbor algorithm that merged closely related sequences to remove PCR and sequencing errors. To assign V, D and J gene segments, CDR3 sequences were aligned to IMGT reference sequences. Each retained sequence needed at least a six-nucleotide match to both a V gene segment and a J gene segment. Rearrangements were classified as productive when the CDR3 lacked stop codons and remained in frame with V and J, and all other rearrangements were classified as non-productive. Following IMGT convention, CDR3 was defined as the stretch from the second conserved V-encoded cysteine to the conserved J-encoded phenylalanine. The earlier analysis of roughly 590 of the donors excluded any sequence lacking an unambiguous match to a single V gene segment. An earlier analysis of under 750 of the donors called V segments functional above 56.7% productive rearrangements and segregating when the between-donor standard deviation exceeded 5%. A statistical classification framework was built to diagnose cytomegalovirus status from the catalog of TCR beta chain sequences. In a later analysis, TCR nucleotide sequences were compared against IMGT/GENE-DB human TR gene sequences so that V and J genes could be assigned. In a later analysis, CDR3 sequences and most-parsimonious VDJ recombination scenarios were assigned using the TCRdist pipeline. A later analysis defined each TCR beta chain by its CDR3 amino acid sequence plus V-gene family, and excluded reads lacking a unique V-gene family. A later analysis removed nearly 600 highly shared, low-generation-probability nucleotide sequences to deal with suspected cross-contamination and a sequencing artifact. In a later analysis, a clonal expansion index was calculated for each public chain from normalized within-repertoire ranks of inferred template counts. In a later analysis, generation probabilities were computed using a VDJ recombination model fitted to out-of-frame rearrangements, and the results were checked against IGoR. Hypergeometric tests were used in a later analysis to score TCR-TCR, TCR-HLA and TCR-CMV co-occurrence, with a repertoire-size bias correction applied to the TCR pairs. In a later analysis, false discovery rates were estimated by permuting HLA or CMV assignments 20 times. A later analysis grouped co-occurring TCRs with DBSCAN, adding TCRdist sequence similarity when clustering within HLA-allele-positive subsets. Repertoires with fewer than 30,000 or more than 120,000 public chains, plus five repertoires with anomalous nucleotide sharing, were excluded from co-occurrence clustering. What TCRdb holds here is the immuneACCESS table cut down to in-frame rearrangements. Part of the clones is not present; checked against another copy, under half of the missing clones reflect an unresolved V gene, and the others are unexplained. D and trimming come from the DNA, and the V and J calls and clone size come from that table. For this sample there are about 130,000 clones; about 85% appear just once. The leading ten clones occupy 6% to 8% of the sample.

The cohort comprised 666 healthy bone marrow donors. Cohort members were all nominally healthy when sampled, although unrecorded immune exposures were likely present. The donor was CMV seropositive and was included in the group of approximately 300 seropositive cohort members. A peripheral blood sample was provided by each donor, and peripheral blood mononuclear cells were used for TCR beta sequencing. Genomic DNA extraction from the blood cell samples was performed with the Qiagen DNeasy Blood Extraction Kit. Of note for this clone: What antigen it recognizes has not been identified. No base qualities exist here, and no much larger clone lies one base off it.

Sequenced: PBMCs. The clonotype originates from a woman in her twenties or thirties in good health and CMV-seropositive. The chain employs TRBV10-3 and TRBJ2-2, with 9 junctional bases fitting TRBD2. The sequenced DNA is TGTGCCATCAGTGAGTCTAGCGGGAGAGCGTCAGGGGAGCTGTTTTTT. This translates into CAISESSGRASGELFF.